A selection of T cell receptor beta chains follows, all from one sample in a study of T cell responses to AZD1222 COVID-19 vaccine. Assay: immunoSEQ multiplex PCR; the TCRdb copy retains only in-frame clones and omits some. Of around 91,000 clones detected, roughly 88% appear once; the ten largest clones hold less than 20%. The specimen was peripheral blood, collected on day 0 of AZD1222 vaccination. The receptors derive from an adult in good health. The CDR3 runs from the conserved cysteine through the conserved F or W. A D gene is named only where the DNA matches it firmly. The size of a clone is reported for some rows only, either as once, few or many, or as a class for expanded clones.

J,V,D,size,DNA,CDR3
TRBJ1-4,TRBV5-1,TRBD1,-,TGCGCCAGCAGCTTGGGTCCAGGGGGGGATGAAAAACTGTTTTTT,CASSLGPGGDEKLFF
TRBJ2-1,TRBV18,-,-,TGTGCCAGCTCACCCTCCGGGGGCCGATACAATGAGCAGTTCTTC,CASSPSGGRYNEQFF
TRBJ2-2,TRBV28,-,-,TGTGCCAGCAGTATCCCTCGGGGCCCTCCTACTTACACCGGGGAGCTGTTTTTT,CASSIPRGPPTYTGELFF
TRBJ1-1,TRBV6-5,-,few,TGTGCCAGCTCCGAAGCCCAGGGGTGGAACACTGAAGCTTTCTTT,CASSEAQGWNTEAFF
TRBJ2-1,TRBV7-3,-,once,TGTGCCAGCAGCTTACTAGCAGGGCAACATGAGCAGTTCTTC,CASSLLAGQHEQFF
TRBJ1-1,TRBV7-9,-,-,TGTGCCAGCAGCCTTGACCCGAACACTGAAGCTTTCTTT,CASSLDPNTEAFF
TRBJ2-3,TRBV7-3,-,-,TGTGCCAGCAGCCTGACAGGTTACACAGATACGCAGTATTTT,CASSLTGYTDTQYF
TRBJ2-7,TRBV5-6,TRBD2,-,TGTGCCAGCAGCTCCCTGCTAGCGGGAGCGGGGGAGCAGTACTTC,CASSSLLAGAGEQYF
TRBJ1-2,TRBV29-1,-,-,TGCAGCGTTGAAGATCCAGGGAAGGATGGCTACACCTTC,CSVEDPGKDGYTF
TRBJ1-2,TRBV3-1/TRBV3-2,-,-,TGTGCCAGCAGCCAAGGACCCTCGGGCTATGGCTACACCTTC,CASSQGPSGYGYTF
TRBJ1-2,TRBV20-1,-,-,TGCAGTGCAGGGGCGGTCTATGGCTACACCTTC,CSAGAVYGYTF
TRBJ1-5,TRBV5-6,-,-,TGTGCCAGCAGCTGGAGGGCTAGCAATCAGCCCCAGCATTTT,CASSWRASNQPQHF
TRBJ1-5,TRBV12-5,-,-,TGTGCTAGTGGTTTGGCCAACACCGGACACAGCAATCAGCCCCAGCATTTT,CASGLANTGHSNQPQHF
TRBJ2-3,TRBV11-1,-,-,TGTGCCAGCAGCTTAGCGGGGGGCACAGATACGCAGTATTTT,CASSLAGGTDTQYF
TRBJ2-1,TRBV11-1,-,-,TGTGCCAGCACCTCGGGTGGGCGAAACAATGAGCAGTTCTTC,CASTSGGRNNEQFF
TRBJ2-7,TRBV9,TRBD1,-,TGTGCCAGCAGCTCCGGGACAGTCTCCTACGAGCAGTACTTC,CASSSGTVSYEQYF
TRBJ2-3,TRBV27,TRBD2,-,TGTGCCAGCACACGACTAGCGGGGGCGGATACGCAGTATTTT,CASTRLAGADTQYF
TRBJ2-4,TRBV3-1/TRBV3-2,-,-,TGTGCCAGCAGCCAATCGCCCAAAAACATTCAGTACTTC,CASSQSPKNIQYF
TRBJ1-2,TRBV28,-,few,TGTGCCAGCAGTTCCCCTCGGGGGGCGTGGGGCTACACCTTC,CASSSPRGAWGYTF
TRBJ2-2,TRBV11-2,-,-,TGTGCCAGCAGCCGGCAGCCGAACACCGGGGAGCTGTTTTTT,CASSRQPNTGELFF
TRBJ1-2,TRBV25-1,-,-,TGTGCCAGCAGCCAAGCGATGGGCAGCGACCCGACTAACTATGGCTACACCTTC,CASSQAMGSDPTNYGYTF
TRBJ1-2,TRBV4-3,-,-,TGCGCCAGCAGCCAAGATCGCGGGTTCTATGGCTACACCTTC,CASSQDRGFYGYTF
TRBJ1-1,TRBV4-3,-,-,TGCGCCAGCAGCCTCCTTGTGGGACGGAAAACTGAAGCTTTCTTT,CASSLLVGRKTEAFF
TRBJ1-4,TRBV5-1,-,-,TGCGCCAGCAGCCCGCAACAGAACCCTAATGAAAAACTGTTTTTT,CASSPQQNPNEKLFF
TRBJ1-3,TRBV12-5,TRBD1,-,TGTGCTAGTGGTTTGGCCCTACAGGGGGCAGGAAACACCATATATTTT,CASGLALQGAGNTIYF
TRBJ1-2,TRBV29-1,-,few,TGCAGCACCCGCGCCCCGGGCCTTGGCTACACCTTC,CSTRAPGLGYTF
TRBJ1-5,TRBV4-1,TRBD1,-,TGCGCCAGCAGCCAGGGACCGGGACAGGGACAATTTAGCAATCAGCCCCAGCATTTT,CASSQGPGQGQFSNQPQHF
TRBJ1-1,TRBV18,-,-,TGTGCCAGCTCACCTTGGGAGGGGAGAATGAACACTGAAGCTTTCTTT,CASSPWEGRMNTEAFF
TRBJ1-2,TRBV6-1,-,-,TGTGCCAGCAGTGAAAGGCCAGGGAGCGGCTACACCTTC,CASSERPGSGYTF
TRBJ1-1,TRBV5-1,TRBD1,-,TGCGCCAGCAGCTCCACGACAGGGGGCGGTTACACTGAAGCTTTCTTT,CASSSTTGGGYTEAFF
TRBJ1-1,TRBV5-1,-,once,TGCGCCAGCAGCCCCAGGGGGAACACTGAAGCTTTCTTT,CASSPRGNTEAFF
TRBJ1-2,TRBV19,-,-,TGTGCCAGTAGTCCCCTGGGGTATACGAGCGGCTACACCTTC,CASSPLGYTSGYTF
TRBJ2-7,TRBV19,TRBD1,-,TGTGCCAGTAGTATGAGATTCGGACAGGGGCGCGAGCAGTACTTC,CASSMRFGQGREQYF
TRBJ1-5,TRBV7-6,-,-,TGTGCCAGCAGCTTCGCGGGAAGCAATCAGCCCCAGCATTTT,CASSFAGSNQPQHF
TRBJ2-1,TRBV7-3,-,-,TGTGCCAGCAGCTATGGACCCCGCAATGAGCAGTTCTTC,CASSYGPRNEQFF
TRBJ1-6,TRBV5-4,-,-,TGTGCCAGCAGCCCCGGCGGGGGGCAGACCTATAATTCACCCCTCCACTTT,CASSPGGGQTYNSPLHF
TRBJ2-1,TRBV7-2,-,-,TGTGCCAGCAGCCTAACCGGAGGCGATCTTGAGCAGTTCTTC,CASSLTGGDLEQFF
TRBJ1-4,TRBV6-2/TRBV6-3,-,-,TGTGCCAGCAGTTACGCCGTTCAGGGGTCTGAAAAACTGTTTTTT,CASSYAVQGSEKLFF
TRBJ2-5,TRBV11-3,TRBD2,-,TGTGCCAGCAGCTTGGGGGCGACTAGCGGGGCAAAAGAGACCCAGTACTTC,CASSLGATSGAKETQYF
TRBJ2-5,TRBV28,TRBD1,-,TGTGCCAGCAGAAGGGGGCGTTGGGAGACCCAGTACTTC,CASRRGRWETQYF
TRBJ2-2,TRBV6-5,-,-,TGTGCCAGCAGTTTTATAGGGGAGCTGTTTTTT,CASSFIGELFF
TRBJ1-3,TRBV9,-,-,TGTGCCAGCAGCGTAACAGACATCTCTGGAAACACCATATATTTT,CASSVTDISGNTIYF
TRBJ1-2,TRBV18,-,-,TGTGCCAGCTCACCTCAAGGGGAAGGCTACACCTTC,CASSPQGEGYTF
TRBJ1-6,TRBV5-1,-,-,TGCGCCAGCAGCTTGACAGCCAATTCACCCCTCCACTTT,CASSLTANSPLHF
TRBJ2-7,TRBV10-3,-,-,TGTGCCATCAGTGGGGACACCTCCTACGAGCAGTACTTC,CAISGDTSYEQYF
TRBJ2-1,TRBV10-3,TRBD2,-,TGTGCCATCAGTGAGTCCTTAGCGGGAGGGCCCAATGAGCAGTTCTTC,CAISESLAGGPNEQFF
TRBJ2-1,TRBV18,-,-,TGTGCCAGCTCACCAGATAGCTACAATGAGCAGTTCTTC,CASSPDSYNEQFF